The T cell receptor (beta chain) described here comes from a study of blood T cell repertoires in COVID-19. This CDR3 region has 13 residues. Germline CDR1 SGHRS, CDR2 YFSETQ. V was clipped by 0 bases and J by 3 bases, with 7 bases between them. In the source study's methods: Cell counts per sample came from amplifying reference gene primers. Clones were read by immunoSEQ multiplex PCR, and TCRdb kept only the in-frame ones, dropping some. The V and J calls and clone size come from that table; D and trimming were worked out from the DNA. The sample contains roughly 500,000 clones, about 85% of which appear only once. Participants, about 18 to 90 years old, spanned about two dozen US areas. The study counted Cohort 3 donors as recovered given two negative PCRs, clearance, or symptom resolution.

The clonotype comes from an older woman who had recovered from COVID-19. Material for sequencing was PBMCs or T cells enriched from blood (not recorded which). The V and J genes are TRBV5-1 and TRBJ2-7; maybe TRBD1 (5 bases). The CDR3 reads CASSLGQFYEQYF. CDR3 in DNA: TGCGCCAGCAGCTTGGGACAGTTCTACGAGCAGTACTTC.